The clone carrying this T cell receptor beta chain was observed at least ten times. Antigen unknown. This record comes from a study of prognosis after radiotherapy for stage I lung cancer. Overall study: Individuals diagnosed with stage I non-small cell lung cancer underwent enrollment between 2018 and January 2019. After radiotherapy, distant metastases appeared in a few patients at a median of about 7 months, and 15 patients showed no significant progression.

The study, taken as a whole, reports: With medians of approximately 10,000 versus 7,000, unique TCR clone counts fell after stereotactic body radiation therapy.

Genomic DNA served as the source from which two-round multiplex PCR generated TCR beta CDR3 amplicons. The authors ran first-round PCR with primers specific to each TRBV and TRBJ gene. From the multiplex PCR reads, TCRdb called clonotypes with MiXCR, one entry per CDR3 protein. Here the sample spans 50,000 to 75,000 distinct CDR3 sequences, 26% being singletons. Germline CDR1 is SEHNR and CDR2 is FQNEAQ (reference sequence). The V segment lost 5 bases and the J segment 7 bases; nucleotides outside the gene matches: 12. This CDR3 has 16 residues. The rearrangement joins TRBV7-9 to TRBJ1-4, with 8 bases that match TRBD1. This specimen was PBMCs, taken before or after stereotactic body radiation therapy (not recorded which). This TCR was sampled from a donor of 50 years or more with non-small cell lung cancer. Here the CDR3 DNA reads TGTGCCAGCAGCAAAACACGGACAGGGTTGTCTGAAAAACTGTTTTTT. It encodes CASSKTRTGLSEKLFF.